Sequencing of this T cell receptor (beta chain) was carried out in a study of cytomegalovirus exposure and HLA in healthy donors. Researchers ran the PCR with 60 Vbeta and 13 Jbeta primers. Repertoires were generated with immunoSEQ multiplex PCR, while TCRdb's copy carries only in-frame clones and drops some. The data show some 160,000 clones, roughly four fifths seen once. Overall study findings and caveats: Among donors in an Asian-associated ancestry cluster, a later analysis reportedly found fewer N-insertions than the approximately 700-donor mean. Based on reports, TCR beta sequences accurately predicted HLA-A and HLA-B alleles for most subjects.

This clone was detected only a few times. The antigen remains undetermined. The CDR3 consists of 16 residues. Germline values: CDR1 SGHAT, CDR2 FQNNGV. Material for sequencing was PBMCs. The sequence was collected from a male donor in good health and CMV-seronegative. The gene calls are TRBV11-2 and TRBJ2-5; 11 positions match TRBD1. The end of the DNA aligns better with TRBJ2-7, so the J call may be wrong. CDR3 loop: CASSALGTGGSYEQYF. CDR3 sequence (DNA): TGTGCCAGCAGCGCGCTCGGGACAGGGGGGTCCTACGAGCAGTACTTC.